This TCR beta chain was sequenced for a study of graft-versus-host responses after intestinal transplantation (dated by TCRdb to the early 2020s). About the investigation overall: The transplants that recipients received were multivisceral, liver-intestinal, or isolated intestinal. All recipients received anti-thymocyte globulin induction followed by maintenance tacrolimus and steroids for 3 to 4 years. After intestinal transplantation, graft-versus-host and host-versus-graft alloreactive T cell clones in the graft, circulation and bone marrow were tracked using bulk TCR-beta CDR3 sequencing. Alloreactive clones were identified by sequencing pre-transplant mixed lymphocyte reaction products and comparing these products with unstimulated pre-transplant donor and recipient T cells. Of the 20 to 25 intestinal transplant recipients enrolled in the cohort, one of whom was a retransplant, a few patients without pretransplant specimens were excluded. A peak of at least 4% donor T cells among recipient peripheral blood mononuclear cells was the definition used for donor T cell macrochimerism. Rather than going through the commercial service, samples from three later patients were sequenced in-house on an Illumina MiSeq and processed with MiXCR.

To prepare the library, the immunoSEQ multiplex PCR assay was applied. In most patients, genomic DNA was isolated using the Qiagen DNeasy Blood and Tissue Kit and sent frozen to Adaptive Biotechnologies for TCR sequencing. For most patients, high-throughput TCR-beta CDR3 sequencing of genomic DNA was performed by Adaptive Biotechnologies. Per the source publication's procedure: TCR sequencing data for some 17 patients were retrieved from Adaptive's ImmunoSEQ software; a few other patients were processed with MiXCR and VDJtools. To correct CD4 versus CD8 sorting errors, sequences present in both subsets at a frequency ratio below 5:1 were removed. CDR3 nucleotide sequences shared by donor and recipient were removed because the origin of these sequences could not be assigned. To be classed as alloreactive, a clone needed at least 2-fold expansion over unstimulated cells and a minimum CFSE-low frequency of 0.002% (template counts) or 0.001% (read counts). Clones detected in sequenced pre-transplant spleen, lymph node, or MLR CFSE-low populations of the donor or recipient were defined as mappable. The cumulative frequency of alloreactive clones was calculated as a percentage of all sequences, weighted by copy number. In TCRdb, the immuneACCESS table is reduced to in-frame sequences with V and J assigned. These tables do not hold every clone; where another copy was compared, an unresolved V gene accounts for under half, and the others remain unexplained. V and J calls and clone size follow that table, whereas D and trimming were derived from the DNA. In this sample the table shows just under 90,000 clones, around four fifths of which occur a single time. Of the sample, about 17% falls within the top ten clones.

According to the study, the label for this sample's time point signals: cells obtained before transplantation from donor or recipient. CD3+CD4+ and CD3+CD8+ populations were FACS-sorted from unstimulated pre-transplant donor and recipient cells taken from spleen or lymph nodes. General findings and caveats noted by the study authors: High GvH to HvG T cell clonal ratios were observed in the allografts of patients with donor T cell macrochimerism. Early after transplant, declines in HvG clones were associated with peak levels of circulating GvH clones. GvH clones were found in recipient bone marrow, and some of the GvH clones appeared earlier in ileal mucosa or blood, which is consistent with an intestinal mucosal origin. Conclusions were limited by the relatively low number and heterogeneity of intestinal transplant patients.

To note about this clone: There is no known antigen for this receptor. The record has no base qualities; no much larger clone is one base away.

Between the V and J ends, shortened by 8 bases and 7 bases respectively, the junction contains 17 bases. Including cysteine and phenylalanine, the CDR3 has 13 amino acids. Only the CDR3 DNA is retained, 39 bases long and in frame from the first base. Sequences WNHNN (CDR1) and SYGVQD (CDR2) are obtained from the germline V gene (reference sequence). The TCR originated in a human donor who received an intestinal transplant. Sequences were derived from unstimulated CD8+ T cells sorted from spleen or lymph node cells, sampled before intestinal transplant. The chain links TRBV10-1 with TRBJ1-1; tentative D gene TRBD1, with 6 bases matching. The CDR3 in this case is CASPGHPGGEAFF. In nucleotides, the sequence is TGCGCCAGCCCGGGACATCCTGGGGGTGAAGCTTTCTTT.